This entry lists 30 T cell receptor beta chains sequenced from one sample in a study of T cells in Graves' hyperthyroidism and ophthalmopathy. TCR beta CDR3 regions were amplified from RNA transcripts. The primer set for the first-round RT-PCR of the TCR CDR3 was HTBI. TCRdb reprocessed the multiplex PCR reads with MiXCR, giving one entry per CDR3 protein. This sample carries fewer than 450,000 distinct CDR3 sequences, around an eighth of them seen once, and the ten largest clones take around 27%. The specimen was blood. These receptors were taken from a man over 45 with Graves' ophthalmopathy.

This clonotype was counted many times. The chain is built from TRBV11-2 and TRBJ1-1; D ambiguous. Per germline, CDR1 SGHAT and CDR2 FQNNGV. The CDR3 is 15 residues long. Trimming took 0 bases from V and 0 from J, leaving 8 bases between them. The CDR3 sequence: CASSLDRTLNTEAFF. In DNA form, the CDR3 reads TGTGCCAGCAGCTTAGATCGCACCCTGAACACTGAAGCTTTCTTT.

This clonotype was counted at least ten times. The chain recombines TRBV11-1 with TRBJ1-2; D is possibly TRBD1 (5 bases). V was trimmed by 0 bases and J by 4 bases, leaving 12 bases between them. Germline loops: CDR1 SGHAT, CDR2 FQDESV (reference sequence). This CDR3 is built from 15 residues. The CDR3 DNA reads TGTGCCAGCAGCTTAGCCGGGACGGAGTCCTATGGCTACACCTTC. Its translation: CASSLAGTESYGYTF.

Details on this clonotype: This clone may be a read error of a much larger clone one base away. Since the CDR3 does not end with the conserved phenylalanine or tryptophan, this likely comes from a read error. The chain couples TRBV12-3 or TRBV12-4 to TRBJ1-1; D is perhaps TRBD1 (5 bases). V was clipped by 6 bases and J by 2 bases, with 13 bases between them. The CDR3 totals 14 residues. CDR3 coding DNA: TGTGCCAGCAGCCAAACGGGACGTAACACTGAAGCTTTCCTT. Translating gives CASSQTGRNTEAFL.

This clonotype came up a few times. The V and J genes are TRBV11-3 and TRBJ2-7; TRBD1 agrees at 9 bases. Unmatched junction bases numbered 12, after V lost 6 bases and J lost 6 bases. CDR3 size: 15 residues. Germline assignment: CDR1 SGHNT and CDR2 YENEEA. In nucleotides, the CDR3 is TGTGCCAGCAGGTCTACCGGGACAGGGTACCTCGAGCAGTACTTC. Translating gives CASRSTGTGYLEQYF.

In its sample, this clonotype was seen many times. The chain recombines TRBV4-1 with TRBJ2-3; 15 nucleotides line up with TRBD2. The germline V gene encodes CDR1 MGHRA and CDR2 YSYEKL. The CDR3 totals 16 residues. Trimming took 4 bases from V and 5 from J; bases not matched to a gene: 4. CDR3 sequence (DNA): TGCGCCAGCAGCCGGACTAGCGGGAGGGCGATAGATACGCAGTATTTT. The encoded protein is CASSRTSGRAIDTQYF.

This clonotype was counted a few times. The chain links TRBV27 to TRBJ1-6; D is uncertain. The V end was cut by 3 bases, the J end by 12 bases, with 6 bases between. The length of the CDR3 is 11 residues. The V gene's germline CDR1 is MNHEY and CDR2 SMNVEV (reference sequence). CDR3 DNA sequence: TGTGCCAGCAGTTTTAACGGACCCCTCCACTTT. It codes for CASSFNGPLHF.

This clonotype occurred many times. The chain links TRBV6-2 or TRBV6-3 to TRBJ2-7; D perhaps matches TRBD2 (6 bases). Trimming removed 0 bases from V and 3 bases from J, with 9 bases in between. The CDR3 totals 14 residues. CDR1 MNHEY and CDR2 SVGEGT come from the germline V gene. CDR3 protein: CASSYSSSGYEQYF. The CDR3 DNA reads TGTGCCAGCAGTTACTCGAGTAGCGGCTACGAGCAGTACTTC.

This clonotype was seen a handful of times. The chain joins TRBV12-3 or TRBV12-4 to TRBJ2-7; D tentatively fits TRBD1 or TRBD2 (6 bases each). Trimming pared 1 base from V and 2 bases from J, leaving 12 bases between. The CDR3 is made up of 15 amino acids. The CDR3 nucleotides are TGTGCCAGCAGTTTAGTAGGGGGGCATCCCTACGAGCAGTACTTC. This translates into CASSLVGGHPYEQYF.

There are many counts of this clonotype. The rearrangement links TRBV18 to TRBJ2-7; 7 bases agree with TRBD1. Germline loops: CDR1 KGHSH, CDR2 LQKENI. Trimming took 3 bases from V and 2 from J; bases not matched to a gene: 4. The CDR3 totals 14 residues. The CDR3 DNA reads as TGTGCCAGCTCACCGGGGACAGACCCCTACGAGCAGTACTTC. It translates to CASSPGTDPYEQYF.

The V and J genes are TRBV7-2 and TRBJ2-5; TRBD2 is a possible D gene (6 bases). The CDR3 length is 17 residues. Trimming pared 5 bases from V and 2 bases from J, leaving 21 bases between. CDR1 is SGHTA and CDR2 is FQGNSA in the germline V gene. The CDR3 sequence: CASSVSGTHPPQETQYF. The CDR3 region has the DNA TGTGCCAGCAGCGTCTCCGGGACTCATCCCCCACAAGAGACCCAGTACTTC.

Remarks on this clonotype: The junction departs from the called germline gene at one end, perhaps through a read error. The chain uses TRBV20-1 and TRBJ2-5; 7 bases line up with TRBD2. Germline CDR1 reads DFQATT; CDR2 reads SNEGSKA (reference sequence). CDR3 length: 14 residues. CDR3 region: CSARTSGVQDTQYF. DNA of the CDR3: TGCAGTGCTAGGACGAGCGGGGTCCAAGATACCCAGTACTTC.

The chain has TRBV9 and TRBJ1-3; 7 bases match TRBD1. V gave up 4 bases and J gave up 4 bases; unmatched junction bases: 8. This CDR3 spans 15 amino acids. Germline CDR1 reads SGDLS; CDR2 reads YYNGEE. The CDR3 is CASSQGGGPGNTIYF. In DNA form, the CDR3 reads TGTGCCAGCAGCCAGGGGGGGGGGCCCGGAAACACCATATATTTT.

This clonotype was counted only a few times. Being one base from a much bigger clone, this may be a read error. The rearrangement joins TRBV2 to TRBJ2-7, with TRBD2 identical over 9 bases. Looked up from germline, CDR1 is SNHLY and CDR2 is FYNNEI. The V gene end was trimmed by 3 bases and the J gene end by 6 bases; junction bases not matched to a gene: 9. The CDR3 length is 15 residues. The CDR3 bases are TGTGCCAGCAGTGAGGCGGGAGGGCCGCGACCCGAGCAGTACTTC. Amino acids: CASSEAGGPRPEQYF.

This clonotype was picked up many times. V gene TRBV7-9 combines with J gene TRBJ2-7; 13 bases line up with TRBD2. V trimming: 3 bases; J trimming: 0 bases; junction bases outside the gene matches: 14. Germline V gene data show CDR1 as SEHNR and CDR2 as FQNEAQ (reference sequence). This CDR3 spans 20 amino acids. The CDR3 DNA follows: TGTGCCAGCAGCTTCCCCACAACCGGGACTAGCGGGGTGAGCTCCTACGAGCAGTACTTC. It specifies CASSFPTTGTSGVSSYEQYF.

Worth noting for this clonotype: A clone one base away is much larger, so this may be a read error. This chain uses TRBV5-1 with TRBJ2-1; 7 nucleotides match TRBD2. Germline assignment: CDR1 SGHRS and CDR2 YFSETQ. V dropped 4 bases and J dropped 9; count of bases not matched to a gene: 19. The CDR3 loop spans 17 amino acids. CDR3 residues: CASSPSGLVGGGIEQFF. CDR3 bases: TGCGCCAGCAGCCCTAGCGGACTAGTGGGAGGAGGGATTGAGCAGTTCTTC.

V and J are TRBV29-1 and TRBJ2-3, with 10 bases fitting TRBD1. The junction had 2 bases not matched to a gene; V was cut back by 7 bases and J by 4 bases. The V gene's germline CDR1 is SQVTM and CDR2 ANQGSEA. CDR3 length equals 12 residues. The CDR3 spells CSAGQGADTQYF. CDR3 sequence (DNA): TGCAGCGCCGGACAGGGGGCAGATACGCAGTATTTT.

V and J are TRBV19 and TRBJ2-3; 11 bases align to TRBD1. Germline CDR1 and CDR2: LNHDA and SQIVND (reference sequence). V shed 5 bases and J 6 bases; nucleotides not matched to a gene: 4. This CDR3 comprises 14 residues. The CDR3 DNA is TGTGCCAGTAGTCTTAGGACAGGGGGCGATACGCAGTATTTT. Its translation: CASSLRTGGDTQYF.

This clonotype occurred a few times. This sequence joins TRBV5-1 and TRBJ2-7, with D possibly being TRBD1 (6 bases). The ends were cut back, 2 bases at V and 4 bases at J, with 19 bases in the middle. Looked up from germline, CDR1 is SGHRS and CDR2 is YFSETQ. The CDR3 is 16 residues long. The chain's CDR3 is CASSFARLGAGYEQYF. In nucleotides, the CDR3 is TGCGCCAGCAGCTTTGCACGTTTGGGGGCCGGGTACGAGCAGTACTTC. Together with reference TRBV5-1 and TRBJ2-7, the CDR3 gives the full variable domain: KAGVTQTPRYLIKTRGQQVTLSCSPISGHRSVSWYQQTPGQGLQFLFEYFSETQRNKGNFPGRFSGRQFSNSRSEMNVSTLELGDSALYLCASSFARLGAGYEQYFGPGTRLTVT.

This clonotype appeared a few times. The chain couples TRBV14 to TRBJ2-1, with 10 nucleotides matching TRBD1. V lost 4 bases and J lost 8; bases outside the gene matches: 5. Germline CDR1 reads SGHDN; CDR2 reads FVKESK. This CDR3 is 14 amino acids long. This CDR3 is CASSPPGQGYEQFF. In DNA, the CDR3 is TGTGCCAGCAGCCCGCCGGGACAGGGGTATGAGCAGTTCTTC.

This clonotype came up a few times. The chain uses TRBV10-1 and TRBJ2-3; 7 bases fit TRBD2. Per germline, CDR1 WNHNN and CDR2 SYGVQD (reference sequence). The CDR3 contains 14 residues. V lost 4 bases to trimming and J lost 1 base; unmatched junction nucleotides: 2. DNA of the CDR3: TGCGCCAGCAGTGTTGCGGGAGGCACAGATACGCAGTATTTT. Residues: CASSVAGGTDTQYF.

This clonotype was seen just once. The chain carries TRBV29-1 and TRBJ2-3, with TRBD2 identical over 12 bases. The germline V gene has CDR1 SQVTM and CDR2 ANQGSEA. J gave up 3 bases and V 7 bases, and 11 bases lay outside the gene matches. The CDR3 has 16 amino acids. CDR3 bases: TGCAGCGCCTCAACGACTAGCGGGAGAACTACAGATACGCAGTATTTT. Encoded protein: CSASTTSGRTTDTQYF.

In its sample, this clonotype was seen a few times. One junction end does not reproduce the germline sequence, and a read error may be involved. The rearrangement uses TRBV20-1 and TRBJ2-1; TRBD2 matches 10 bases. CDR3 length: 15 residues. Germline CDR1 DFQATT, CDR2 SNEGSKA (reference sequence). DNA of the CDR3: TGCAGTGCTCTCGCAGCGGGAGGGCCCTATAATGAGCAGTTCTTC. Its protein is CSALAAGGPYNEQFF.

This clonotype has ten or more counts. V is TRBV13 and J is TRBJ2-3, with D hard to call. The length of the CDR3 is 17 residues. V was pared by 3 bases and J by 5 bases, with 21 bases between. Looked up from germline, CDR1 is PRHDT and CDR2 is FYEKMQ (reference sequence). CDR3 DNA sequence: TGTGCCAGCAGCTTGAATGTTGGCGCCCTAAGGGTAGATACGCAGTATTTT. This sequence encodes CASSLNVGALRVDTQYF.

This clonotype occurred a few times. CDR3 loop: CATSRGNWDQPQHF. CDR3 DNA sequence: TGTGCCACCAGTAGGGGGAATTGGGATCAGCCCCAGCATTTT. This chain joins TRBV24-1 and TRBJ1-5; D possibly corresponds to TRBD1 (6 bases). Germline loops: CDR1 KGHDR, CDR2 SFDVKD. Trimming shortened V by 6 bases and J by 5 bases, and 13 bases separated the two germline ends. The CDR3 runs to 14 residues.

This clonotype has at least ten counts. V and J are TRBV12-3 or TRBV12-4 and TRBJ2-1; 7 nucleotides line up with TRBD2. The CDR3 is made up of 14 amino acids. The V and J ends lost 10 bases and 0 bases, in that order; junction bases with no gene match: 6. For the CDR3, the DNA is TGTGCCACCGTCACGGGAGGCTCCTACAATGAGCAGTTCTTC. Translated, it gives CATVTGGSYNEQFF.

This clonotype was observed many times. V and J are TRBV5-6 and TRBJ2-1, with 10 bases matching TRBD2. This CDR3 region has 13 residues. In germline, CDR1 is SGHDT, CDR2 YYEEEE. Trimming cost V 1 base and J 14 bases; bases outside gene matches: 6. The CDR3, as DNA: TGTGCCAGCAGCTTGCCTAGCGGGAGAAATAAGTTCTTC. Protein sequence: CASSLPSGRNKFF.

Many counts were recorded for this clonotype. The gene calls are TRBV11-2 and TRBJ1-5; 9 bases fit TRBD1. Germline lookup yields CDR1 SGHAT and CDR2 FQNNGV. This CDR3 is 16 amino acids long. V shed 1 base and J 6 bases; nucleotides not matched to a gene: 7. The CDR3 region is CASSLGDRVYGQPQHF. The CDR3 DNA sequence: TGTGCCAGCAGCTTAGGGGACAGGGTCTACGGTCAGCCCCAGCATTTT.

This clonotype was seen repeatedly, ten times or more. Written as DNA, the CDR3 is TGTGCCAGCAGCTTACTAGGGGGACAGGGCAGCTACGAGCAGTACTTC. The encoded protein is CASSLLGGQGSYEQYF. The V call is TRBV11-1, the J call TRBJ2-7; TRBD1 matches 9 bases. Germline values: CDR1 SGHAT, CDR2 FQDESV (reference sequence). Losses at the gene ends were 2 bases for V and 3 bases for J; bases not matched to a gene: 8. This CDR3 region has 16 residues.

This clonotype was seen more than once but under ten times. V is TRBV5-6 and J is TRBJ2-1; weak D call: TRBD2 (6 bases). The V gene's germline CDR1 is SGHDT and CDR2 YYEEEE. Trimming removed 5 bases at V and 0 bases at J, with 12 bases between. There are 15 residues in the CDR3. The CDR3 spells CASSPPGSSYNEQFF. The CDR3 DNA reads as TGTGCCAGCAGTCCTCCCGGGAGCTCCTACAATGAGCAGTTCTTC.

Ten or more counts support this clonotype. The J gene is TRBJ2-7, the V gene TRBV20-1; D unclear. Germline V CDR1 and CDR2: DFQATT, SNEGSKA (reference sequence). The CDR3 spans 14 residues. V lost 5 bases, J lost 0 bases, and 14 bases lay in between. For the CDR3, the DNA is TGCAGTGCTGGGTCTCGCAGTAGCTCCTACGAGCAGTACTTC. Protein product: CSAGSRSSSYEQYF.